The rows below give T cell receptor beta chains drawn from one sample of a study of CD8+ T cells in alopecia areata. Clones were sequenced by immunoSEQ multiplex PCR, and TCRdb holds only the in-frame ones, with some missing. Of fewer than 250,000 clones in the sample, 35% to 40% were seen once. The specimen was CD4+ T cells sorted from blood, collected at week 34, from a patient treated with tofacitinib. The receptors were gathered from a human donor with alopecia areata. The CDR3 runs from the conserved cysteine through the conserved F or W. Fields, in order: clone size, J gene, D gene, V gene, CDR3 DNA, CDR3 protein. D genes are given only for firm matches. Clone sizes are given selectively: once, few, many, or a class where the clone is expanded.

NA	TRBJ2-1	TRBD1	TRBV18	TGTGCCAGCTCACCCCGGGACAGGACGCCCCTCAATGAGCAGTTCTTC	CASSPRDRTPLNEQFF
NA	TRBJ2-7	TRBD1	TRBV29-1	TGCAGCTTCAACAGGGGCGGATCCTACGAGCAGTACTTC	CSFNRGGSYEQYF
few	TRBJ2-1	TRBD2	TRBV6-5	TGTGCCAGCAGTCCTAGCCGCGGGAGCTACAATGAGCAGTTCTTC	CASSPSRGSYNEQFF
NA	TRBJ1-2	TRBD1	TRBV29-1	TGCAGCGGAGGACAGGGCCCTGTTGATGGCTACACCTTC	CSGGQGPVDGYTF
once	TRBJ2-3	NA	TRBV4-1	TGCGCCAGCAGCCAAAAGACCACAGGTTGGGGGGCCACAGATACGCAGTATTTT	CASSQKTTGWGATDTQYF
few	TRBJ1-6	NA	TRBV5-1	TGCGCCAGCAGCTTGGGGACGGAAAATAATTCACCCCTCCACTTT	CASSLGTENNSPLHF
NA	TRBJ1-2	TRBD1	TRBV30	TGTGCCTGCTCGAGGGACAGCTATGGCTACACCTTC	CACSRDSYGYTF
few	TRBJ2-1	NA	TRBV5-1	TGCGCCAGCAGCTTGGCCGTGACAGGCTCCTACAATGAGCAGTTCTTC	CASSLAVTGSYNEQFF
NA	TRBJ2-5	TRBD2	TRBV18	TGTGCCAGCTCACCAAGGGAACGGGAGGTATGGACCCAGTACTTC	CASSPREREVWTQYF
NA	TRBJ2-1	TRBD1	TRBV5-1	TGCGCCAGCAGCCCGGGACAGGGTTACAATGAGCAGTTCTTC	CASSPGQGYNEQFF
NA	TRBJ1-6	TRBD1	TRBV6-5	TGTGCCAGCAGTTCCGAACAGGGGGCTGGTTCACCCCTCCACTTT	CASSSEQGAGSPLHF
few	TRBJ2-3	TRBD1	TRBV5-1	TGCGCCAGCAGCTTAGAACCGACAGGGCTGAACACAGATACGCAGTATTTT	CASSLEPTGLNTDTQYF
NA	TRBJ1-2	NA	TRBV28	TGTGCCAGCAGTGACGAGGGCTACACCTTC	CASSDEGYTF
few	TRBJ2-6	NA	TRBV11-1	TGTGCCAGCAGCCCGTGGGTCTCCTCTGGGGCCAACGTCCTGACTTTC	CASSPWVSSGANVLTF
NA	TRBJ1-6	NA	TRBV25-1	TGTGCCAGCAGTCCGGGGGGTTCCAATTCACCCCTCCACTTT	CASSPGGSNSPLHF
NA	TRBJ2-1	NA	TRBV30	TGTGCCTGGAGTGTCAGGCTGAGCTCCTACAATGAGCAGTTCTTC	CAWSVRLSSYNEQFF
few	TRBJ1-4	TRBD1	TRBV7-8	TGTGCCAGCAGCTTAGCTGCAGGACAGGGGGATGAAAAACTGTTTTTT	CASSLAAGQGDEKLFF
NA	TRBJ2-3	TRBD1	TRBV14	TGTGCCAGCAGCCAAACAAGACAGGGGGGAACGCAGTATTTT	CASSQTRQGGTQYF
few	TRBJ1-2	TRBD1	TRBV6-6	TGTGCCAGCAGTACAGACAGGGAGGGGAATGGCTACACCTTC	CASSTDREGNGYTF
once	TRBJ1-2	NA	TRBV25-1	TGTGCCAGCAGTGAGCCCAATCAGGGGGGCTACACCTTC	CASSEPNQGGYTF
NA	TRBJ1-1	NA	TRBV10-3	TGTGCCACCGCGGGAAGAACTGAAGCTTTCTTT	CATAGRTEAFF
NA	TRBJ1-2	TRBD1	TRBV7-9	TGTGCCAGCAGCACTCTAGTCGGGCTACAGGGGTACAACTATGGCTACACCTTC	CASSTLVGLQGYNYGYTF
NA	TRBJ1-6	NA	TRBV11-1	TGTGCCAGCAGCCCGGGACCGCCGAACCCCCTCCACTTT	CASSPGPPNPLHF
NA	TRBJ1-3	NA	TRBV10-3	TGTGCCATCAGTGCCCTATTTGGGTACTCTGGAAACACCATATATTTT	CAISALFGYSGNTIYF
NA	TRBJ2-5	NA	TRBV9	TGTGCCAGCAGCCCCACGCGACAGACCCAGTACTTC	CASSPTRQTQYF
few	TRBJ2-3	NA	TRBV6-5	TGTGCCAGCAGTTACAGTGAGAGAGATACGCAGTATTTT	CASSYSERDTQYF
NA	TRBJ2-7	NA	TRBV30	TGTGCCTGGAGTTCGGGGAGTTGGAACGAGCAGTACTTC	CAWSSGSWNEQYF
NA	TRBJ1-1	NA	TRBV4-1	TGCGCCAGCAGCCAAGTCTACAGGGAAGGCACTGAAGCTTTCTTT	CASSQVYREGTEAFF